A single sample is the source of the 21 T cell receptor beta chains below, sequenced in a study of identical twins. TCRdb reanalysed the 5' RACE reads using MiXCR and keeps one entry per CDR3 protein. Counted here are 640,000 or so distinct CDR3 sequences, roughly 6% occurring once; the ten biggest clones make up roughly 1.8%. Input material: naive T cells sorted from blood. These receptors all stem from a man aged 18-30 years in good health.

Many counts were recorded for this clonotype. The rearrangement links TRBV11-2 to TRBJ2-1, with 11 bases aligning to TRBD2. Germline values: CDR1 SGHAT, CDR2 FQNNGV. This CDR3 contains 17 residues. With V trimmed by 7 bases and J by 7 bases, 15 bases remained unmatched. The CDR3 nucleotides read TGTGCCAGCAAGGCGTGGGTGGGGACTAGCGGAAAGAATGAGCAGTTCTTC. Its translation is CASKAWVGTSGKNEQFF.

The sample holds many counts of this clonotype. V and J are TRBV5-1 and TRBJ1-1; D not resolved. Trimming pared 0 bases from V and 3 bases from J, leaving 6 bases between. The CDR3 consists of 13 residues. CDR1 SGHRS and CDR2 YFSETQ come from the germline V gene. The CDR3 region has the DNA TGCGCCAGCAGCTTGGCTACAGACACTGAAGCTTTCTTT. Amino acid sequence: CASSLATDTEAFF. Using reference TRBV5-1 and TRBJ1-1 for the parts outside the CDR3, the full variable domain is KAGVTQTPRYLIKTRGQQVTLSCSPISGHRSVSWYQQTPGQGLQFLFEYFSETQRNKGNFPGRFSGRQFSNSRSEMNVSTLELGDSALYLCASSLATDTEAFFGQGTRLTVV.

Ten or more counts support this clonotype. The chain joins TRBV12-3 or TRBV12-4 to TRBJ1-5; TRBD1 matches at 10 bases. CDR3 length: 15 amino acids. The V and J ends lost 5 bases and 2 bases, in that order; junction bases with no gene match: 3. CDR3 nucleotides: TGTGCCAGCAGTGCAGGACAGGGGGGCAATCAGCCCCAGCATTTT. Translating gives CASSAGQGGNQPQHF.

This clonotype has at least ten counts. The chain has TRBV6-4 and TRBJ2-1, with unresolved D. The CDR3 loop spans 13 amino acids. Germline loops: CDR1 MRHNA, CDR2 SNTAGT. V dropped 2 bases and J dropped 11 bases, with 13 bases sitting between them. DNA of the CDR3: TGTGCCAGCAGTGACGAAGCTATGACAAAGCAGTTCTTC. Residues: CASSDEAMTKQFF.

This clonotype was detected many times. The chain is built from TRBV12-3 or TRBV12-4 and TRBJ2-5; 9 bases are a match to TRBD2. The CDR3 contains 14 residues. The junction had 6 bases not matched to a gene; V was cut back by 6 bases and J by 4 bases. Here the CDR3 reads CASRPGLAGETQYF. Written as DNA, the CDR3 is TGTGCCAGCAGGCCGGGACTAGCTGGAGAGACCCAGTACTTC.

The V call is TRBV10-3, the J call TRBJ2-5, with 10 bases matching TRBD1. CDR3 length equals 15 residues. Looked up from germline, CDR1 is ENHRY and CDR2 is SYGVKD. Losses at the gene ends were 2 bases for V and 5 bases for J; bases not matched to a gene: 5. CDR3 coding DNA: TGTGCCATCAGTGAGACGACAGGGGGCGGGGAGACCCAGTACTTC. Its translation: CAISETTGGGETQYF.

This clonotype was picked up many times. This chain joins TRBV20-1 and TRBJ1-1; D not resolved. With 6 bases removed from V and 0 bases from J, the gap between germline ends came to 17 bases. This CDR3 spans 15 amino acids. In germline, CDR1 is DFQATT, CDR2 SNEGSKA (reference sequence). The chain's CDR3 is CSASQAYKMNTEAFF. CDR3 nucleotide sequence: TGCAGTGCCTCGCAGGCGTACAAAATGAACACTGAAGCTTTCTTT.

This clonotype was picked up a small number of times. The chain employs TRBV5-1 and TRBJ2-1; a weak D match, TRBD2 (7 bases). Germline assignment: CDR1 SGHRS and CDR2 YFSETQ. The CDR3 has 15 residues. Trimming took off 3 bases at V and 9 bases at J, with 19 bases between the two ends. The CDR3 sequence: CASSSGGASGAEQFF. For the CDR3, the DNA is TGCGCCAGCAGCTCGGGGGGCGCGAGCGGGGCTGAGCAGTTCTTC.

The chain is built from TRBV6-6 and TRBJ1-1; no clear D gene. The germline CDR1 and CDR2 sequences are MNHNY and SVGAGI (reference sequence). The CDR3 sequence is 12 residues long. Trimming cost V 3 bases and J 5 bases, with 7 bases left between them. The DNA for the CDR3 is TGTGCCAGCAGTTATACAAGTACTGAAGCTTTCTTT. This encodes CASSYTSTEAFF.

This clonotype occurred a few times. The chain joins TRBV7-8 to TRBJ2-3; the D gene is possibly TRBD1 (5 bases). V dropped 2 bases and J dropped 1 base, with 7 bases sitting between them. The germline V gene encodes CDR1 SGHVS and CDR2 FQNEAQ. There are 14 residues in the CDR3. This CDR3 reads CASSLLTGTDTQYF. As DNA, the CDR3 is TGTGCCAGCAGCTTATTGACAGGCACAGATACGCAGTATTTT.

This clonotype was counted a few times. The V and J genes are TRBV7-9 and TRBJ1-2, with D possibly TRBD1 on 6 matching bases. CDR1 is SEHNR, CDR2 FQNEAQ, per germline (reference sequence). V was cut by 4 bases and J by 6 bases, with 15 bases left in between. The CDR3 loop spans 14 amino acids. In DNA form, the CDR3 reads TGTGCCAGCAGCTCAACCCGGACAGAGAATGGCTACACCTTC. Encoded protein: CASSSTRTENGYTF.

This clonotype has a count of ten or more. J is TRBJ2-1 and V is TRBV18; 9 bases map to TRBD2. The germline gives CDR1 KGHSH, CDR2 LQKENI. With 5 bases clipped from V and 0 bases from J, the junction kept 5 bases outside the gene matches. The CDR3 has 16 amino acids. The CDR3 region is CASSELAGTSYNEQFF. DNA for the CDR3: TGTGCCAGCTCAGAACTAGCGGGTACCTCCTACAATGAGCAGTTCTTC.

This clonotype was counted at least ten times. This chain connects TRBV20-1 to TRBJ2-3; D not certain. The length of the CDR3 is 15 residues. Germline V gene sequence: CDR1 DFQATT, CDR2 SNEGSKA (reference sequence). V lost 3 bases and J lost 0, with 13 bases in between. CDR3 coding DNA: TGCAGTGCTAGTAGCCGGGCTTCTAGCACAGATACGCAGTATTTT. Protein sequence: CSASSRASSTDTQYF.

This clonotype has ten or more counts. This sequence joins TRBV20-1 and TRBJ2-2; D unresolved. V was trimmed by 6 bases and J by 6 bases, leaving 11 bases between them. Germline CDR1 reads DFQATT; CDR2 reads SNEGSKA (reference sequence). The CDR3 totals 12 residues. For the CDR3, the DNA is TGCAGTGCCATGAGAAAGTCCGGGGAGCTGTTTTTT. Amino acid sequence: CSAMRKSGELFF.

This clonotype was recorded a few times. The V call is TRBV30, the J call TRBJ1-2, with 7 bases aligning to TRBD1. The CDR3 is 17 amino acids. Germline CDR1 GTSNPN, CDR2 SVGIG (reference sequence). The CDR3 DNA reads as TGTGCGACCAAGGACAGGCAGCCTTTCCTCTTGGGCTATGGCTACACCTTC. It specifies CATKDRQPFLLGYGYTF. The complete variable domain, with remaining parts taken from reference TRBV30 and TRBJ1-2, reads SQTIHQWPATLVQPVGSPLSLECTVEGTSNPNLYWYRQAAGRGLQLLFYSVGIGQISSEVPQNLSASRPQDRQFILSSKKLLLSDSGFYLCATKDRQPFLLGYGYTFGSGTRLTVV.

This clonotype was seen ten or more times. V usage is TRBV7-9 and J usage is TRBJ2-7, with D possibly being TRBD2 (6 bases). The germline V and J ends were trimmed by 8 bases and 3 bases, with 17 bases remaining between them. CDR3 length equals 14 residues. CDR1 is SEHNR, CDR2 FQNEAQ, per germline (reference sequence). CDR3 DNA sequence: TGTGCCAGCCAAGGCGGGACGACCTTCTACGAGCAGTACTTC. Translation: CASQGGTTFYEQYF. The full variable domain, with the rest looked up from reference TRBV7-9 and TRBJ2-7, is DTGVSQNPRHKITKRGQNVTFRCDPISEHNRLYWYRQTLGQGPEFLTYFQNEAQLEKSRLLSDRFSAERPKGSFSTLEIQRTEQGDSAMYLCASQGGTTFYEQYFGPGTRLTVT.

In its sample, this clonotype was seen many times. The chain joins TRBV28 to TRBJ2-1; 14 bases match TRBD2. This CDR3 has 16 residues. Trimming took 5 bases from V and 7 from J; bases not matched to a gene: 7. Germline V gives CDR1 MDHEN, CDR2 SYDVKM. The DNA for the CDR3 is TGTGCCAGCAGTCCCTCGGGACTAGCGGGAGTTAATGAGCAGTTCTTC. Translation gives CASSPSGLAGVNEQFF.

This clonotype has a handful of counts. The chain has TRBV5-1 and TRBJ2-1, with 10 bases that match TRBD1. This CDR3 region has 16 residues. The V segment lost 4 bases and the J segment 1 base; nucleotides outside the gene matches: 5. CDR1 and CDR2 from the germline V gene are SGHRS and YFSETQ. CDR3 nucleotide sequence: TGCGCCAGCAGCCCAGACAGGGGGCCTTCCTACAATGAGCAGTTCTTC. The encoded protein is CASSPDRGPSYNEQFF. The complete variable domain, with remaining parts taken from reference TRBV5-1 and TRBJ2-1, reads KAGVTQTPRYLIKTRGQQVTLSCSPISGHRSVSWYQQTPGQGLQFLFEYFSETQRNKGNFPGRFSGRQFSNSRSEMNVSTLELGDSALYLCASSPDRGPSYNEQFFGPGTRLTVL.

The sample holds many counts of this clonotype. This chain links TRBV4-3 with TRBJ2-3; 12 bases line up with TRBD2. This CDR3 contains 17 residues. With 2 bases clipped from V and 5 bases from J, the junction kept 8 bases outside the gene matches. Germline CDR1 is LGHNA and CDR2 is YSLEER. The CDR3 DNA follows: TGCGCCAGCAGCCAAAGATCAGCTAGCGGGAGGGTAGATACGCAGTATTTT. Amino acids: CASSQRSASGRVDTQYF.

This clonotype has a count of ten or more. The chain recombines TRBV18 with TRBJ2-1, with TRBD2 matching over 10 bases. Germline CDR1 is KGHSH and CDR2 is LQKENI. The CDR3 is 17 amino acids. The ends lost 0 bases at V and 5 bases at J; junction bases unmatched: 7. CDR3 DNA: TGTGCCAGCTCACCACCTGGATGGACTAGCGGAGACAATGAGCAGTTCTTC. Its protein is CASSPPGWTSGDNEQFF.

This clonotype was seen more than once but under ten times. The CDR3 here is CSAREGLAGINTGELFF. For the CDR3, the DNA is TGCAGTGCTAGAGAAGGACTAGCGGGGATTAACACCGGGGAGCTGTTTTTT. The rearrangement links TRBV20-1 to TRBJ2-2, with 12 bases lining up with TRBD2. Germline CDR1 DFQATT, CDR2 SNEGSKA (reference sequence). V trimming: 0 bases; J trimming: 2 bases; junction bases outside the gene matches: 4. CDR3 length: 17 residues.